These 28 T cell receptor beta chains originate from one sample sequenced in a study of persistence of HIV-infected CD4 T cells. Nonspecific anti-CD3/anti-CD28 bead stimulation represents the broad CD4+ T cell repertoire. Responding CD4+ T cells were sorted by upregulation of both CD40 ligand and CD69. Antigens of these TCRs are unknown. The libraries were made with immunoSEQ version 4 in survey mode. Clones were sequenced by immunoSEQ multiplex PCR, and TCRdb holds only the in-frame ones, with some missing. The sample lists approximately 45,000 clones, 88% occurring once. The input for sequencing was CD4+ T cells sorted from PBMCs after approximately 19-hour stimulation, taken from a patient who received antiretroviral therapy. The origin of the receptors is an adult woman with HIV who was CMV-seropositive.

V gene TRBV6-1 combines with J gene TRBJ1-2; no clear D. Per germline, CDR1 MNHNS and CDR2 SASEGT. V shed 2 bases and J shed 0 bases, with 4 bases lying between them. CDR3 length: 13 residues. CDR3 in DNA: TGTGCCAGCAGTGAAAGAGCTAACTATGGCTACACCTTC. As protein: CASSERANYGYTF.

This chain uses TRBV6-1 with TRBJ1-1; possibly TRBD1 for D (6 bases). Between the trimmed V and J ends, which lost 0 bases and 1 base, there was a span of 12 bases. The V gene's germline CDR1 is MNHNS and CDR2 SASEGT. The CDR3 extends over 16 amino acids. The CDR3 coding sequence is TGTGCCAGCAGTGAAGCTACGTGGGGGGCGAACACTGAAGCTTTCTTT. Amino acids: CASSEATWGANTEAFF.

The CDR3, as DNA: TGCGCCAGCAGCTTGGCCGAGACTAGCGGGGGTTGGGAGACCCAGTACTTC. Translating it yields CASSLAETSGGWETQYF. This chain joins TRBV5-1 and TRBJ2-5; 12 nucleotides agree with TRBD2. Unmatched junction bases numbered 8, after V lost 0 bases and J lost 5 bases. The CDR3 covers 17 residues. Germline CDR1 and CDR2: SGHRS and YFSETQ.

Details on this clone: The sample holds other DNA sequences that translate to the same CDR3. The chain combines TRBV5-1 with TRBJ1-1, with D unresolved. The CDR3 is made up of 15 amino acids. Trimming left V 0 bases short and J 3 bases short, with 12 bases between. Germline V gene sequence: CDR1 SGHRS, CDR2 YFSETQ. CDR3 in amino acids: CASSLALGGYTEAFF. As DNA, the CDR3 is TGCGCCAGCAGCTTGGCCTTAGGAGGGTACACTGAAGCTTTCTTT.

The V call is TRBV2, the J call TRBJ1-1, with 7 positions matching TRBD1. Germline lookup yields CDR1 SNHLY and CDR2 FYNNEI. The V and J ends lost 3 bases and 6 bases, in that order; junction bases with no gene match: 7. The CDR3 extends over 14 amino acids. This CDR3 is CASSDLRQGAEAFF. CDR3 DNA sequence: TGTGCCAGCAGTGATTTACGACAGGGCGCTGAAGCTTTCTTT.

The gene calls are TRBV19 and TRBJ1-5; no clear D. The CDR3 spans 14 residues. V gave up 5 bases and J gave up 2 bases, with 10 bases separating them. Germline V lookup: CDR1 LNHDA, CDR2 SQIVND (reference sequence). The CDR3 spells CASSDWQGNQPQHF. DNA for the CDR3: TGTGCCAGTAGTGATTGGCAGGGCAATCAGCCCCAGCATTTT. Together with reference TRBV19 and TRBJ1-5, the CDR3 gives the full variable domain: DGGITQSPKYLFRKEGQNVTLSCEQNLNHDAMYWYRQDPGQGLRLIYYSQIVNDFQKGDIAEGYSVSREKKESFPLTVTSAQKNPTAFYLCASSDWQGNQPQHFGDGTRLSIL.

The rearrangement joins TRBV12-3 or TRBV12-4 to TRBJ1-1; D not certain. The V end was cut by 6 bases, the J end by 8 bases, with 4 bases between. This CDR3 comprises 9 residues. The CDR3 region has the DNA TGTGCCAGCAGGGAAGAAGCTTTCTTT. It encodes CASREEAFF.

The chain couples TRBV2 to TRBJ2-1; D not resolved. The CDR3 has 13 residues. V gave up 0 bases and J gave up 6 bases, with 6 bases separating them. The V gene's germline CDR1 is SNHLY and CDR2 FYNNEI. The CDR3 region is CASSEARFNEQFF. The CDR3 coding sequence is TGTGCCAGCAGTGAAGCACGCTTCAATGAGCAGTTCTTC. Variable domain in full (rest from reference TRBV2 and TRBJ2-1): EPEVTQTPSHQVTQMGQEVILRCVPISNHLYFYWYRQILGQKVEFLVSFYNNEISEKSEIFDDQFSVERPDGSNFTLKIRSTKLEDSAMYFCASSEARFNEQFFGPGTRLTVL.

The V call is TRBV6-6, the J call TRBJ2-7, with a weak D call TRBD2 (6 bases). This CDR3 comprises 14 residues. Trimming left V 6 bases short and J 0 bases short, with 12 bases between. Germline V gene data show CDR1 as MNHNY and CDR2 as SVGAGI (reference sequence). The CDR3 spells CASRTRGSSYEQYF. The CDR3 DNA reads TGTGCCAGCAGGACCCGGGGGAGCTCCTACGAGCAGTACTTC.

In DNA, the CDR3 is TGCGCCAGCAGCGGGAGGACAGGATCTGGGGCCAACGTCCTGACTTTC. Encoded protein: CASSGRTGSGANVLTF. J is TRBJ2-6 and V is TRBV5-1, with D maybe TRBD1 (7 bases). The CDR3 length is 16 residues. The V end lost 4 bases, the J end lost 1 base, and 12 bases lay between the germline ends. CDR1 and CDR2 from the germline V gene are SGHRS and YFSETQ.

The J gene is TRBJ2-1, the V gene TRBV2, with unresolved D. Trimming pared 0 bases from V and 9 bases from J, leaving 9 bases between. This CDR3 spans 13 amino acids. CDR1 is SNHLY and CDR2 is FYNNEI in the germline V gene. Here the CDR3 reads CASSEALQTEQFF. In DNA form, the CDR3 reads TGTGCCAGCAGTGAAGCCCTCCAAACTGAGCAGTTCTTC.

This chain connects TRBV2 to TRBJ1-5; no definite D call. Per germline, CDR1 SNHLY and CDR2 FYNNEI. The CDR3 has 11 residues. Trimming stripped 3 bases from V and 7 bases from J, with 4 bases between. CDR3 residues: CASSDRQPQHF. The CDR3 region has the DNA TGTGCCAGCAGTGACCGGCAGCCCCAGCATTTT.

The chain links TRBV7-3 to TRBJ2-5; D is ambiguous. The CDR3 has 13 residues. V was cut by 5 bases and J by 1 base, with 8 bases left in between. Germline V CDR1 and CDR2: SGHTA, FQGTGA. Written as DNA, the CDR3 is TGTGCCAGCAGCCCCGAACTCCAAGAGACCCAGTACTTC. Residues: CASSPELQETQYF.

This chain connects TRBV5-1 to TRBJ1-1; 11 positions agree with TRBD1. This CDR3 spans 17 amino acids. CDR1 is SGHRS, CDR2 YFSETQ, per germline. With V trimmed by 1 base and J by 4 bases, 9 bases remained unmatched. CDR3 nucleotide sequence: TGCGCCAGCAGCTTGAGGGAACCGGGACAGGGGGTCACTGAAGCTTTCTTT. The encoded protein is CASSLREPGQGVTEAFF.

This clone was counted once. The chain carries TRBV5-1 and TRBJ2-5; possibly TRBD2 for D (6 bases). V dropped 5 bases and J dropped 2 bases, with 19 bases sitting between them. This CDR3 spans 16 amino acids. From germline, CDR1 is SGHRS and CDR2 YFSETQ. DNA for the CDR3: TGCGCCAGCAGGCGAACCGGGACTGCCTTTCAAGAGACCCAGTACTTC. Translation: CASRRTGTAFQETQYF.

The chain combines TRBV7-3 with TRBJ1-1; maybe TRBD1 (5 bases). V dropped 5 bases and J dropped 1 base, with 8 bases sitting between them. There are 13 residues in the CDR3. In germline, CDR1 is SGHTA, CDR2 FQGTGA. CDR3 sequence: CASSRDRNTEAFF. The CDR3 DNA reads TGTGCCAGCAGCCGCGACAGGAACACTGAAGCTTTCTTT. The variable domain in full, with the rest retrieved from reference TRBV7-3 and TRBJ1-1, is GAGVSQTPSNKVTEKGKYVELRCDPISGHTALYWYRQSLGQGPEFLIYFQGTGAADDSGLPNDRFFAVRPEGSVSTLKIQRTERGDSAVYLCASSRDRNTEAFFGQGTRLTVV.

The genes are TRBV28 and TRBJ2-3; 7 bases are a match to TRBD1. Germline V gene lookup returns CDR1 MDHEN and CDR2 SYDVKM. The V gene end was trimmed by 6 bases and the J gene end by 2 bases; junction bases not matched to a gene: 8. The CDR3 length is 15 residues. The CDR3 DNA sequence: TGTGCCAGCAGCTCGAATGACAGGGACACAGATACGCAGTATTTT. It codes for CASSSNDRDTDTQYF.

The V call is TRBV9, the J call TRBJ2-1, with 7 bases matching TRBD1. The CDR3 runs to 17 residues. CDR1 and CDR2 from the germline V gene are SGDLS and YYNGEE. V was pared by 0 bases and J by 5 bases, with 11 bases of the junction left unmatched. The CDR3 DNA reads TGTGCCAGCAGCGTAGATCCAAGGGGGACAGTCGACAATGAGCAGTTCTTC. Translated: CASSVDPRGTVDNEQFF.

V gene TRBV28 combines with J gene TRBJ2-3; possibly TRBD2 for D (5 bases). Germline CDR1 is MDHEN and CDR2 is SYDVKM. The CDR3 loop spans 15 amino acids. Trimming cost V 7 bases and J 5 bases, with 19 bases left between them. The CDR3 loop is CASTRTRDEGDTQYF. The CDR3 DNA is TGTGCCAGCACACGCACCCGCGACGAGGGAGATACGCAGTATTTT.

This clone is classed as medium-sized. The chain links TRBV30 to TRBJ1-1; D ambiguous. Per germline, CDR1 GTSNPN and CDR2 SVGIG (reference sequence). The CDR3 contains 14 residues. V lost 2 bases to trimming and J lost 0 bases, with 10 bases between them. The CDR3 is CAWSLGTMNTEAFF. CDR3 sequence (DNA): TGTGCCTGGAGTCTCGGCACCATGAACACTGAAGCTTTCTTT.

The CDR3 region has the DNA TGTGCCAGCAGCCCGACAGGGATTAACTATGGCTACACCTTC. Encoded protein: CASSPTGINYGYTF. This chain connects TRBV7-3 to TRBJ1-2; 7 positions match TRBD1. The J segment lost 1 base and the V segment lost 5 bases, leaving 4 bases of the junction unmatched. The V gene's germline CDR1 is SGHTA and CDR2 FQGTGA. The CDR3 length is 14 residues.

The rearrangement links TRBV18 to TRBJ2-6; D is unresolved. This CDR3 is built from 14 residues. Germline V lookup: CDR1 KGHSH, CDR2 LQKENI. V was pared by 3 bases and J by 3 bases, with 6 bases between. CDR3 in amino acids: CASSPSSGANVLTF. The CDR3 DNA reads TGTGCCAGCTCACCGAGCAGTGGGGCCAACGTCCTGACTTTC.

The rearrangement links TRBV2 to TRBJ1-2, with 8 bases lining up with TRBD1. The germline V gene encodes CDR1 SNHLY and CDR2 FYNNEI. The CDR3 is 14 amino acids. V trimming: 7 bases; J trimming: 7 bases; junction bases outside the gene matches: 11. The DNA for the CDR3 is TGTGCCAGCACTCAAAACCAGGGGGCAAGTGGCTACACCTTC. Its protein is CASTQNQGASGYTF.

The chain combines TRBV24-1 with TRBJ2-5; TRBD1 agrees at 7 bases. V lost 4 bases to trimming and J lost 3 bases; unmatched junction nucleotides: 4. The CDR3 is 14 amino acids. Per germline, CDR1 KGHDR and CDR2 SFDVKD. CDR3 loop: CATSDPTGEETQYF. CDR3 nucleotides: TGTGCCACCAGTGACCCTACAGGGGAAGAGACCCAGTACTTC.

The V gene is TRBV30, the J gene TRBJ1-1; weak D call: TRBD1 (5 bases). This CDR3 has 14 residues. Germline V lookup: CDR1 GTSNPN, CDR2 SVGIG (reference sequence). Trimming removed 4 bases at V and 3 bases at J, with 15 bases between. The DNA for the CDR3 is TGTGCCTGGACAACGCCAGGGACTTACACTGAAGCTTTCTTT. Translating it yields CAWTTPGTYTEAFF.

The chain uses TRBV5-6 and TRBJ2-7, with TRBD1 matching over 9 bases. V trimming: 6 bases; J trimming: 3 bases; junction bases outside the gene matches: 7. CDR1 is SGHDT and CDR2 is YYEEEE in the germline V gene. The CDR3 loop spans 14 amino acids. The CDR3 nucleotides read TGTGCCAGCAACGTCGGGACAGGGTACTACGAGCAGTACTTC. Encoded protein: CASNVGTGYYEQYF.

Here the CDR3 reads CASSDSRHGQQFF. Here the CDR3 DNA reads TGTGCCAGCAGTGACTCGAGGCACGGTCAGCAGTTCTTC. The chain links TRBV6-4 to TRBJ2-1; D is unclear. Germline assignment: CDR1 MRHNA and CDR2 SNTAGT. The CDR3 sequence is 13 residues long. V lost 0 bases and J 11 bases, leaving 11 bases between the germline ends.

The V gene is TRBV20-1, the J gene TRBJ1-4; the D is unclear. The germline V gene encodes CDR1 DFQATT and CDR2 SNEGSKA (reference sequence). The CDR3 is 11 amino acids. Between the trimmed V and J ends, which lost 8 bases and 5 bases, there was a span of 9 bases. The CDR3 spells CSSWTNEKLFF. CDR3 DNA: TGCAGTTCCTGGACGAATGAAAAACTGTTTTTT.